These 2 T cell receptor beta chains share one sample of origin, sequenced in a study of cytomegalovirus exposure and HLA in healthy donors. The primer mix had 60 Vbeta and 13 Jbeta primers. The repertoire was sequenced with immunoSEQ multiplex PCR; TCRdb's copy has only in-frame clones and lacks some. The table shows more than 150,000 clones, with 80% to 85% occurring only once. The sample consisted of PBMCs. Source of these receptors: a boy aged 2 to 9 in good health and CMV-seronegative.

The chain combines TRBV9 with TRBJ2-5; D possibly corresponds to TRBD2 (7 bases). Between the trimmed V and J ends, which lost 6 bases and 2 bases, there was a span of 17 bases. CDR3 length: 15 residues. Germline CDR1 reads SGDLS; CDR2 reads YYNGEE. The CDR3 spells CASTREGTIQETQYF. CDR3 nucleotide sequence: TGTGCCAGCACCAGGGAGGGGACAATTCAAGAGACCCAGTACTTC.

This rearrangement joins TRBV28 to TRBJ2-7, with D perhaps matching TRBD1 (6 bases). This CDR3 spans 17 amino acids. The ends were cut back, 3 bases at V and 4 bases at J, with 22 bases in the middle. Germline values: CDR1 MDHEN, CDR2 SYDVKM. The CDR3 loop reads CASSFNPTGLWRYEQYF. Here the CDR3 DNA reads TGTGCCAGCAGTTTTAATCCGACAGGTTTATGGAGATACGAGCAGTACTTC. Supplemented by reference TRBV28 and TRBJ2-7, the full variable domain reads DVKVTQSSRYLVKRTGEKVFLECVQDMDHENMFWYRQDPGLGLRLIYFSYDVKMKEKGDIPEGYSVSREKKERFSLILESASTNQTSMYLCASSFNPTGLWRYEQYFGPGTRLTVT.